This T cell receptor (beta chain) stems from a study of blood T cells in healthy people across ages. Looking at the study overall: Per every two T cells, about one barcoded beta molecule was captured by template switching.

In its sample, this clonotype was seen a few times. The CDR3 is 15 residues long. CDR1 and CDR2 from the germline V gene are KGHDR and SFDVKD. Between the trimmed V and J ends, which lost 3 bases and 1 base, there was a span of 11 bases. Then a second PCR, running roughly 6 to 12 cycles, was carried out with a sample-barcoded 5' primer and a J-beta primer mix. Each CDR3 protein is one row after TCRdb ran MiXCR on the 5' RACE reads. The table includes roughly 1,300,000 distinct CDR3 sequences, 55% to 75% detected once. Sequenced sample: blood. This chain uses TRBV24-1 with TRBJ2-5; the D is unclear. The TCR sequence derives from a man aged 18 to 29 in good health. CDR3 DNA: TGTGCCACCAGTGATAGTTTAAGGACCCAAGAGACCCAGTACTTC. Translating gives CATSDSLRTQETQYF.